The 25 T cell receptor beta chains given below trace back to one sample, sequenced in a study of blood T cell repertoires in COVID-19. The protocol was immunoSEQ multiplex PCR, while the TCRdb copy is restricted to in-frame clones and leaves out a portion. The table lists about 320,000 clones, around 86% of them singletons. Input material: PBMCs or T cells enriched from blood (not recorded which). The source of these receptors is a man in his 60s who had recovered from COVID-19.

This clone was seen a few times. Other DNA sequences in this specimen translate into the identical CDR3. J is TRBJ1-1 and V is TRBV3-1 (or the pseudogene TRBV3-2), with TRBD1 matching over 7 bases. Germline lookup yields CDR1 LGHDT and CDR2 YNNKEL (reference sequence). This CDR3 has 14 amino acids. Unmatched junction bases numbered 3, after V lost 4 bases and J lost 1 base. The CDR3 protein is CASSPGQANTEAFF. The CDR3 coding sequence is TGTGCCAGCAGCCCCGGACAGGCGAACACTGAAGCTTTCTTT.

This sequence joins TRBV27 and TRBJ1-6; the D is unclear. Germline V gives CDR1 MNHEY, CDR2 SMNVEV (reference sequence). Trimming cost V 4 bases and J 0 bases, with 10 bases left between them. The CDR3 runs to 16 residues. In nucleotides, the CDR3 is TGTGCCAGCAGTTCCAGGCAGAGCTCCTATAATTCACCCCTCCACTTT. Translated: CASSSRQSSYNSPLHF.

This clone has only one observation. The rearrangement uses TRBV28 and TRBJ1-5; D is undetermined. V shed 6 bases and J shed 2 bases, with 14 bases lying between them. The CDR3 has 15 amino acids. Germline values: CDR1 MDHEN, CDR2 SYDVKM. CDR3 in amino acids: CASSSPDPGNQPQHF. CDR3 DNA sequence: TGTGCCAGCAGCTCCCCTGATCCGGGCAATCAGCCCCAGCATTTT.

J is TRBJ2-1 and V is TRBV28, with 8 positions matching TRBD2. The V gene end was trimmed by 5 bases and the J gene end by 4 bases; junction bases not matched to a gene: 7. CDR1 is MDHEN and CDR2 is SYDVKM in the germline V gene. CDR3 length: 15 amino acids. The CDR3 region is CASSSSGVSYNEQFF. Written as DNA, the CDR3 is TGTGCCAGCAGTAGTAGCGGGGTTTCATACAATGAGCAGTTCTTC.

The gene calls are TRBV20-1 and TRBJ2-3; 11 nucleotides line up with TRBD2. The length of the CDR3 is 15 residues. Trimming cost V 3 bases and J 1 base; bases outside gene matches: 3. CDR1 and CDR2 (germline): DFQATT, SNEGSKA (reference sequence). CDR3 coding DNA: TGCAGTGCTAGTGTACTAGCGGGAGGCACAGATACGCAGTATTTT. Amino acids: CSASVLAGGTDTQYF.

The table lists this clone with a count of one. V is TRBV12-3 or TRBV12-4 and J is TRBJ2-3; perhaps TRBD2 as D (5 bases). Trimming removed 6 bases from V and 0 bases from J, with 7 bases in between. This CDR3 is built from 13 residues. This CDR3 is CASRLESTDTQYF. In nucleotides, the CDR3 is TGTGCCAGCAGACTAGAGAGCACAGATACGCAGTATTTT.

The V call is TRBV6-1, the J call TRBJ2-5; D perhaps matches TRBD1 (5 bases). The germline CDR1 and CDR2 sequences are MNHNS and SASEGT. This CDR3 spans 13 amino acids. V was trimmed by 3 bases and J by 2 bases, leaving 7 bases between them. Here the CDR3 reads CASSETVQETQYF. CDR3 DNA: TGTGCCAGCAGTGAGACAGTACAAGAGACCCAGTACTTC.

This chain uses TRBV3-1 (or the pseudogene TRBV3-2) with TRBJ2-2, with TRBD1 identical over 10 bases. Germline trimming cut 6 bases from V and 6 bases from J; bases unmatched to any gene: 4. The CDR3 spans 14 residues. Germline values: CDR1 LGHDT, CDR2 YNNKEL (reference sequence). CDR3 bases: TGTGCCAGCAGTTTAGACAGGGGGCCCGGGGAGCTGTTTTTT. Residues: CASSLDRGPGELFF.

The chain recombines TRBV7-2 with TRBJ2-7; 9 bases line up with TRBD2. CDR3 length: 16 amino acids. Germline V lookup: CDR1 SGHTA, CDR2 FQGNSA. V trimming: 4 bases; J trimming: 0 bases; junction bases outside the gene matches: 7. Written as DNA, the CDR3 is TGTGCCAGCAGCTCATCTTTAGCGGGAGCCTCCTACGAGCAGTACTTC. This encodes CASSSSLAGASYEQYF. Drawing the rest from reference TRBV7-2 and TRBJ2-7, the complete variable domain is GAGVSQSPSNKVTEKGKDVELRCDPISGHTALYWYRQSLGQGLEFLIYFQGNSAPDKSGLPSDRFSAERTGGSVSTLTIQRTQQEDSAVYLCASSSSLAGASYEQYFGPGTRLTVT.

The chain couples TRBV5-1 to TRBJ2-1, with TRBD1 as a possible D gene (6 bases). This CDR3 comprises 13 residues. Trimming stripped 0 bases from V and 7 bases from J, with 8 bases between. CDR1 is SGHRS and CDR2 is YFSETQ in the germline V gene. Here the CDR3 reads CASSLDRDNEQFF. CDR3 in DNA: TGCGCCAGCAGCTTGGACAGGGATAATGAGCAGTTCTTC.

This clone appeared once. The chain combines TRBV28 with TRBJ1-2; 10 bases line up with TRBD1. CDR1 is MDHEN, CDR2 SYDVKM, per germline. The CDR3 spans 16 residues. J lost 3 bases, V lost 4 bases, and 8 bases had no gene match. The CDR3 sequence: CASSSPSGTGDYGYTF. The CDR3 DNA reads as TGTGCCAGCAGTTCCCCATCCGGGACAGGGGACTATGGCTACACCTTC.

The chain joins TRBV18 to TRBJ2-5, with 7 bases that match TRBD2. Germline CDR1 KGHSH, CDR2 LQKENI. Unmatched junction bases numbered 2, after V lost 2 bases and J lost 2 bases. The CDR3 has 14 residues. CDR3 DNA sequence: TGTGCCAGCTCACCAACTAGCGCGCAAGAGACCCAGTACTTC. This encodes CASSPTSAQETQYF.

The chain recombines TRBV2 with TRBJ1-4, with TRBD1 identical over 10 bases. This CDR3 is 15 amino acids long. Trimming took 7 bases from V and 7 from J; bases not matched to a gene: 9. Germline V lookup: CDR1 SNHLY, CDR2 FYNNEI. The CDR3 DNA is TGTGCCAGCATAGGGACAGGGGTTCTTGCTGAAAAACTGTTTTTT. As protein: CASIGTGVLAEKLFF.

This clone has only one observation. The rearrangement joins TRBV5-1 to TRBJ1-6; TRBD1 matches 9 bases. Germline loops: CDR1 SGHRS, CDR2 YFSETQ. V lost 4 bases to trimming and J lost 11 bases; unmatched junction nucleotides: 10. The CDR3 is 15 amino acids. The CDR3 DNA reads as TGCGCCAGCAGCCCATGGACAGGGGATGGGACACCCCTCCACTTT. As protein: CASSPWTGDGTPLHF.

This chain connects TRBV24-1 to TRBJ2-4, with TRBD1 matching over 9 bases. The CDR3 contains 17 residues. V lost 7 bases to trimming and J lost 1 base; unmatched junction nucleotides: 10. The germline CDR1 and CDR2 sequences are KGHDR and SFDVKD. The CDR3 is CATSKSTGGSAKNIQYF. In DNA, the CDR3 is TGTGCCACCAGCAAAAGCACAGGGGGCTCGGCCAAAAACATTCAGTACTTC.

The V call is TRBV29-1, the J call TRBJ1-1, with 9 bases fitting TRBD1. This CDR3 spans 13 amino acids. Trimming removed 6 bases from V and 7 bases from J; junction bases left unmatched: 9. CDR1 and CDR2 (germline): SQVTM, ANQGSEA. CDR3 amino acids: CSVDGQGPHEAFF. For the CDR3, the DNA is TGCAGCGTCGATGGACAGGGGCCCCATGAAGCTTTCTTT.

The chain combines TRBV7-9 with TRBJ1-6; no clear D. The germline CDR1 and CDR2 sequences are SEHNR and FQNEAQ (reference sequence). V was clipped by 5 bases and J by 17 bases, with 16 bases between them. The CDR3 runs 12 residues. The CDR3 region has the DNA TGTGCCAGCAGCCGTGACCCTCGGGAATTCCACTTT. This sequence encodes CASSRDPREFHF.

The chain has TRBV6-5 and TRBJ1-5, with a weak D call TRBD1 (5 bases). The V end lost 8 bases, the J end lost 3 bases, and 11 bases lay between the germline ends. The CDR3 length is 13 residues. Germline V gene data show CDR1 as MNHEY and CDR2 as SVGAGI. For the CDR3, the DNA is TGTGCCAGCGCCAAGGGGATCAATCAGCCCCAGCATTTT. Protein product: CASAKGINQPQHF.

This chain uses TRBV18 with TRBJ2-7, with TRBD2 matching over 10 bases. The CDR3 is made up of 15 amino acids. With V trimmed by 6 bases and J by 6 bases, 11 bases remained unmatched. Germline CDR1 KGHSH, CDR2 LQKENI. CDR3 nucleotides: TGTGCCAGCTCTCAAGGACTAGCGGATACTAGCGAGCAGTACTTC. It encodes CASSQGLADTSEQYF.

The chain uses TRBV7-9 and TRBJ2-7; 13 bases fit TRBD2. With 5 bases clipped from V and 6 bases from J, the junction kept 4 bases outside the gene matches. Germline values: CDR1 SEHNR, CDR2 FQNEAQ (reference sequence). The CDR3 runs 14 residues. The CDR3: CASSPRTSGSEQYF. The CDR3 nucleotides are TGTGCCAGCAGCCCACGGACTAGCGGGAGCGAGCAGTACTTC.

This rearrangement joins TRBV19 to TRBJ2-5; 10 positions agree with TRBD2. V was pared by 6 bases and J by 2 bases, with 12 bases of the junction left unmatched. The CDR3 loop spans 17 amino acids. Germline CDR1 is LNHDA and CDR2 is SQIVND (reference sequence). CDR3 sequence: CASSGTSDNGEQETQYF. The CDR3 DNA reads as TGTGCCAGTAGCGGGACTAGCGATAATGGCGAGCAAGAGACCCAGTACTTC.

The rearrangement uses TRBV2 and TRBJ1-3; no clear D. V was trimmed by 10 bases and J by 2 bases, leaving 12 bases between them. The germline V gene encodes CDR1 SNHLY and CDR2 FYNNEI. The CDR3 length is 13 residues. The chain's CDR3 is CATAEEAGNTIYF. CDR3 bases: TGTGCCACAGCTGAGGAGGCTGGAAACACCATATATTTT.

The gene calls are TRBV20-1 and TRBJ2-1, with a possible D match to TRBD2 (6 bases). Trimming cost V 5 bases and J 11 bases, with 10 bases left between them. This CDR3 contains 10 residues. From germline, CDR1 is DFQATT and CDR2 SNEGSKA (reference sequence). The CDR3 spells CSALDYQQFF. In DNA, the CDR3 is TGCAGTGCTTTGGACTACCAGCAGTTCTTC.

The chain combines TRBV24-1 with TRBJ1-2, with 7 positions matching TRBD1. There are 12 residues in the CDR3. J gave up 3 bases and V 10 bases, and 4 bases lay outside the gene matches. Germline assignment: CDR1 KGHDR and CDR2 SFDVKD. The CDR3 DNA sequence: TGTGCCACTAGGGACAGACACTATGGCTACACCTTC. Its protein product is CATRDRHYGYTF.

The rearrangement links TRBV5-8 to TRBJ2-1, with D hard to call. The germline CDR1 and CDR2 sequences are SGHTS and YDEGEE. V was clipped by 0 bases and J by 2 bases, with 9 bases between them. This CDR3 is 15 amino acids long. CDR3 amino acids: CASSLAGGTYNEQFF. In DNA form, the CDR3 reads TGTGCCAGCAGCTTGGCGGGTGGAACCTACAATGAGCAGTTCTTC.